This TCR beta chain was found in a study of cytomegalovirus exposure and HLA in healthy donors. Trimming took off 3 bases at V and 2 bases at J, with 5 bases between the two ends. Germline V gene data show CDR1 as SGHAT and CDR2 as FQNNGV. There are 13 residues in the CDR3. Primers: 60 Vbeta forward and 13 Jbeta reverse. Profiled with immunoSEQ multiplex PCR; TCRdb holds only in-frame clones, not every one. The sample holds some 150,000 clones, about 80% seen once. This clone has only a few counts. This clonotype was obtained from a woman between 35 and 50 years old in good health and CMV-seronegative. The gene calls are TRBV11-2 and TRBJ1-5; no firm D call. Input material: PBMCs. CDR3: CASSFSGNQPQHF. The CDR3 nucleotides are TGTGCCAGCAGCTTTTCCGGCAATCAGCCCCAGCATTTT.